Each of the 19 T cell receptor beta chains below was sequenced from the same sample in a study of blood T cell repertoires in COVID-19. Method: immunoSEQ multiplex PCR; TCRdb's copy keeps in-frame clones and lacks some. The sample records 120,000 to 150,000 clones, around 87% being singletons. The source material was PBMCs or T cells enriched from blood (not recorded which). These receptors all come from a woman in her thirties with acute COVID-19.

The CDR3 here is CAWSVQKEAFF. DNA of the CDR3: TGTGCCTGGAGTGTACAGAAGGAAGCTTTCTTT. The chain combines TRBV30 with TRBJ1-1, with no clear D. V was clipped by 0 bases and J by 8 bases, with 7 bases between them. The CDR3 spans 11 residues. Germline values: CDR1 GTSNPN, CDR2 SVGIG (reference sequence).

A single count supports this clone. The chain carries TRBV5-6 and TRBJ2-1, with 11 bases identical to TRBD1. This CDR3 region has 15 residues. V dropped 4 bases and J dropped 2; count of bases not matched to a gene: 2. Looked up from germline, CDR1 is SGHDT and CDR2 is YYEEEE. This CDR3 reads CASSRTGGAYNEQFF. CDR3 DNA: TGTGCCAGCAGCAGGACAGGGGGCGCCTACAATGAGCAGTTCTTC.

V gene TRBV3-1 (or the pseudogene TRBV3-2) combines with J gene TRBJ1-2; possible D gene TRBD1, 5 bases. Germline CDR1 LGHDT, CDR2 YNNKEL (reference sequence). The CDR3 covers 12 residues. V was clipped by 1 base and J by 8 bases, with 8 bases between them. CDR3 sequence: CASSQAGGGYTF. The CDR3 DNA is TGTGCCAGCAGCCAAGCCGGGGGAGGCTACACCTTC.

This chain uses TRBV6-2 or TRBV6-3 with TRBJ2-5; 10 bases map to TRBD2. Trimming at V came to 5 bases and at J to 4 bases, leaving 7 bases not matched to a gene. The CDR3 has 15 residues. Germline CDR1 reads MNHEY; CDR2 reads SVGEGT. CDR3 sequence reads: CASSALAGDGETQYF. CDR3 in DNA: TGTGCCAGCAGTGCCCTAGCGGGAGACGGAGAGACCCAGTACTTC.

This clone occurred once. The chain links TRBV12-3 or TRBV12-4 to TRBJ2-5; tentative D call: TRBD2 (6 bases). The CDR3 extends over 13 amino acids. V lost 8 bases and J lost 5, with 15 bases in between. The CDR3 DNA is TGTGCCAGCGGAGCCGCGGAGGGCGAGACCCAGTACTTC. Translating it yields CASGAAEGETQYF.

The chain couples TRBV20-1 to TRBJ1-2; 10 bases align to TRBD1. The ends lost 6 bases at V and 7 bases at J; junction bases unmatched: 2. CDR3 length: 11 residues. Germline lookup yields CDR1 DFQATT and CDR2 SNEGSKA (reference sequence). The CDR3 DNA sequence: TGCAGTGCCCGGGACAGGGGTGGCTACACCTTC. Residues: CSARDRGGYTF.

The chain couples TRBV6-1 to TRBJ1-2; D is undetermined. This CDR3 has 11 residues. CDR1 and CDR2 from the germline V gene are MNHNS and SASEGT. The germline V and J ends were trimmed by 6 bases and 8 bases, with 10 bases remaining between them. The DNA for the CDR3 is TGTGCCAGCAGCGCGCGGAGGGGCTACACCTTC. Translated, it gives CASSARRGYTF.

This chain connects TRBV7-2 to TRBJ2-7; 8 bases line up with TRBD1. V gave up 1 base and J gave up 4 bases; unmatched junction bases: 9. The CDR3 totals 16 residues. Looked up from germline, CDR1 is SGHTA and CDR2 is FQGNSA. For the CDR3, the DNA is TGTGCCAGCAGCTTAGACTCCAGGGGGCTATCTTACGAGCAGTACTTC. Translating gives CASSLDSRGLSYEQYF. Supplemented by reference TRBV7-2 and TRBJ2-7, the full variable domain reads GAGVSQSPSNKVTEKGKDVELRCDPISGHTALYWYRQSLGQGLEFLIYFQGNSAPDKSGLPSDRFSAERTGGSVSTLTIQRTQQEDSAVYLCASSLDSRGLSYEQYFGPGTRLTVT.

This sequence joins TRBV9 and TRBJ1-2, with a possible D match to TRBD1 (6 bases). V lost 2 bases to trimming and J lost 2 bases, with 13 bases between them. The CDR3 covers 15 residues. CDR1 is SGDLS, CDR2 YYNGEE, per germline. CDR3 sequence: CASSVTGYMNYGYTF. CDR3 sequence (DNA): TGTGCCAGCAGCGTTACAGGGTATATGAACTATGGCTACACCTTC.

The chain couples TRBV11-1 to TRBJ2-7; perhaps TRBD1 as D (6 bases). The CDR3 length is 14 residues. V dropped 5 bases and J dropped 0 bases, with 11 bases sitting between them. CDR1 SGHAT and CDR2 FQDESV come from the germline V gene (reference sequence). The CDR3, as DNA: TGTGCCAGCAGCCCGGAGACAGGCTCCTACGAGCAGTACTTC. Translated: CASSPETGSYEQYF.

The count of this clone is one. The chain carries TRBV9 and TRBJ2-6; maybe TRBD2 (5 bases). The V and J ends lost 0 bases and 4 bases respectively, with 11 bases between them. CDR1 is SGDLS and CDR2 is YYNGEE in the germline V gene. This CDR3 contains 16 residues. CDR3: CASSVALAGGANVLTF. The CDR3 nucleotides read TGTGCCAGCAGCGTAGCTTTGGCGGGCGGGGCCAACGTCCTGACTTTC. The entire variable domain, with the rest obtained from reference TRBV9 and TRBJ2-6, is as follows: DSGVTQTPKHLITATGQRVTLRCSPRSGDLSVYWYQQSLDQGLQFLIQYYNGEERAKGNILERFSAQQFPDLHSELNLSSLELGDSALYFCASSVALAGGANVLTFGAGSRLTVL.

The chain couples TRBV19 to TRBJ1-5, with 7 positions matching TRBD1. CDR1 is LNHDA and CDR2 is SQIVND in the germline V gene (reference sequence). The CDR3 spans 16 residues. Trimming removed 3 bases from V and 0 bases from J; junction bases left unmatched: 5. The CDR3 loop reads CASSMWTGYSNQPQHF. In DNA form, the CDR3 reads TGTGCCAGTAGTATGTGGACAGGCTATAGCAATCAGCCCCAGCATTTT.

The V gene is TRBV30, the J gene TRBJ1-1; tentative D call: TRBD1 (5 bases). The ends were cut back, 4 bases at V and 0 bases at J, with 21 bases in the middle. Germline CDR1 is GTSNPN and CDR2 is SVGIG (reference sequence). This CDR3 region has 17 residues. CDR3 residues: CAWTSQGANYMNTEAFF. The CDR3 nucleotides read TGTGCCTGGACCTCCCAAGGGGCGAACTACATGAACACTGAAGCTTTCTTT.

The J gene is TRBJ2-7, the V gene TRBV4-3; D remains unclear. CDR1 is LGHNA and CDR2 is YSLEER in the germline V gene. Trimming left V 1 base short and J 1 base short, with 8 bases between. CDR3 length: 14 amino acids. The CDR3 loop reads CASSQVGFSYEQYF. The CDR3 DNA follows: TGCGCCAGCAGCCAAGTCGGGTTTTCCTACGAGCAGTACTTC.

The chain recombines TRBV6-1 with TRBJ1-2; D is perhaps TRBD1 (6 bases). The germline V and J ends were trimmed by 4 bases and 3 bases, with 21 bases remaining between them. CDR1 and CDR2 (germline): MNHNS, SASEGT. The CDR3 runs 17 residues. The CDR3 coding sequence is TGTGCCAGCAGTGCGTGGGCAGGGGCCCTCCCCCACTATGGCTACACCTTC. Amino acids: CASSAWAGALPHYGYTF.

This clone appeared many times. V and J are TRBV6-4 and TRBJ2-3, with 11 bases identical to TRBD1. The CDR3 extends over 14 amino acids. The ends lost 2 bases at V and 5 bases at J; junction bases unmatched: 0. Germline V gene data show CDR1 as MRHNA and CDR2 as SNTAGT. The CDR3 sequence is CASSDGTGGDTQYF. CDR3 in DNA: TGTGCCAGCAGTGACGGGACAGGGGGAGATACGCAGTATTTT.

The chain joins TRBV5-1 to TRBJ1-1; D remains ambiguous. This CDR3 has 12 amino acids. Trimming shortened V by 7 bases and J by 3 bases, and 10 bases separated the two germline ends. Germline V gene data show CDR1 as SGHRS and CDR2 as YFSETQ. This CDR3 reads CASYVVDTEAFF. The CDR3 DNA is TGCGCCAGCTATGTTGTAGACACTGAAGCTTTCTTT.

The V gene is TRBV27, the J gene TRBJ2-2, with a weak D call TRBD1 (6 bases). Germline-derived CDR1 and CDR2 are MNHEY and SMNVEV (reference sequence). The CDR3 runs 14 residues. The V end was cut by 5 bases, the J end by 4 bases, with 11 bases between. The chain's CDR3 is CASSLQGITGELFF. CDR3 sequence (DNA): TGTGCCAGCAGTCTCCAGGGGATCACCGGGGAGCTGTTTTTT.

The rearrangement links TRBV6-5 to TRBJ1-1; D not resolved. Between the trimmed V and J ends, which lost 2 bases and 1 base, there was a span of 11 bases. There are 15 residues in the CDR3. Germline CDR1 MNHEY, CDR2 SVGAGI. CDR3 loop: CASSYTRAGNTEAFF. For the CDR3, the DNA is TGTGCCAGCAGTTACACGAGGGCGGGGAACACTGAAGCTTTCTTT.